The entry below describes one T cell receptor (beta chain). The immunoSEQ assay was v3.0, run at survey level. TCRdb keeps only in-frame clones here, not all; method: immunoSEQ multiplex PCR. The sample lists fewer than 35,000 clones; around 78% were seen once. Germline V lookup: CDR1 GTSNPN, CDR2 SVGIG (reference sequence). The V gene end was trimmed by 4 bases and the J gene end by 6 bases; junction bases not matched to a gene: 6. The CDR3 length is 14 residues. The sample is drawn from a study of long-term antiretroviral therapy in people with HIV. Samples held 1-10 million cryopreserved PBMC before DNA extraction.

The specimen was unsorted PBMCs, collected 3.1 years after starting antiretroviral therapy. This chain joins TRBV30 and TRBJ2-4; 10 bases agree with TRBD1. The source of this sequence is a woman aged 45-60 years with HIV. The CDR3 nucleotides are TGTGCCTGGACCTCCGGGACAGGGGTAAACATTCAGTACTTC. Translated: CAWTSGTGVNIQYF.